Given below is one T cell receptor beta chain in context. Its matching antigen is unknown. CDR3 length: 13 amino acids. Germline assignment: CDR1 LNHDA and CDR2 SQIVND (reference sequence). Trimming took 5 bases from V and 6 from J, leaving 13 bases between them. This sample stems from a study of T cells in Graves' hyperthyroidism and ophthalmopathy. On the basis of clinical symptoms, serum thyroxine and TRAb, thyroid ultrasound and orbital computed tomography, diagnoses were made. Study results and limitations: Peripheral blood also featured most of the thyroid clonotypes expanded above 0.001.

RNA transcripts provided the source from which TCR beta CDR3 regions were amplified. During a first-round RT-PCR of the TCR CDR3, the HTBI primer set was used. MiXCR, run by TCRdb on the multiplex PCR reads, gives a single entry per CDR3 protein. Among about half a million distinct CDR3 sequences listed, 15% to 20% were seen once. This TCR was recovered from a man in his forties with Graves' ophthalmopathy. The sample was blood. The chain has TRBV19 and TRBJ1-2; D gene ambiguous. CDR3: CASSPLVGNGYTF. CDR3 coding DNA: TGTGCCAGTAGTCCCTTGGTAGGGAATGGCTACACCTTC.